This TCR beta chain is drawn from a study of shared clonotypes between healthy human individuals. Study overall: A couple of women and a few men aged 18 to 49 made up the donors.

Study-wide points: Donor scarcity curtailed the genetic and exposure-history diversity represented herein.

Among the donors, all were Caucasian adults who lived in Nashville, Tennessee. Measured with immunoSEQ multiplex PCR; TCRdb has only the in-frame clones, and not every one. Of about 480,000 clones listed, more than 65% are singletons. Germline lookup yields CDR1 SGHRS and CDR2 YFSETQ. There are 15 residues in the CDR3. A remark on this clone: What it binds is not known.

Sequenced sample: PBMCs. This chain uses TRBV5-1 with TRBJ2-5; 8 bases agree with TRBD1. TRBJ2-7 matches the DNA end more closely, so the J call is doubtful. This receptor was obtained from a woman between 40 and 50 years old in good health. Some clones in this sample may be carry-over from other donors' samples. The DNA for the CDR3 is TGCGCCAGCAGCTTGGGTCAGGGGGCTATCTACGAGCAGTACTTC. It yields the protein CASSLGQGAIYEQYF.